These 5 T cell receptor beta chains were all obtained from the same sample, sequenced in a study of shared clonotypes between healthy human individuals. This table comes from immunoSEQ multiplex PCR, and its TCRdb copy is limited to in-frame clones, with some not included. Seen here are about 1.1 million clones, about four fifths observed once, and the top ten hold about 0.52%. The sequenced sample was memory CD4+ T cells from PBMCs. Subset noted: CD45RA-negative fraction. The receptors originated from a man in his late teens or twenties in good health. Some clones in this sample may be carry-over from other donors' samples.

This rearrangement joins TRBV5-4 to TRBJ2-2; TRBD2 aligns across 10 bases. Germline CDR1 and CDR2: SGHNT and YYREEE (reference sequence). V shed 0 bases, J shed 5 bases, and the junction held 13 bases outside the gene matches. The CDR3 loop spans 19 amino acids. The CDR3 spells CASSLEPSRAGGHTGELFF. DNA for the CDR3: TGTGCCAGCAGCTTGGAACCCAGTAGAGCGGGAGGGCATACCGGGGAGCTGTTTTTT.

The chain links TRBV27 to TRBJ1-4; D is perhaps TRBD1 (5 bases). Between the trimmed V and J ends, which lost 1 base and 3 bases, there was a span of 12 bases. This CDR3 comprises 16 residues. The V gene's germline CDR1 is MNHEY and CDR2 SMNVEV (reference sequence). The CDR3, as DNA: TGTGCCAGCAGTTTATTTGTAGGGGACCCTAATGAAAAACTGTTTTTT. It is translated as CASSLFVGDPNEKLFF.

The chain combines TRBV11-2 with TRBJ2-5, with unresolved D. Trimming pared 7 bases from V and 3 bases from J, leaving 9 bases between. Germline V CDR1 and CDR2: SGHAT, FQNNGV. This CDR3 spans 12 amino acids. In nucleotides, the CDR3 is TGTGCCAGCACTTACCTCAAAGAGACCCAGTACTTC. Translating it yields CASTYLKETQYF.

The V call is TRBV7-9, the J call TRBJ1-1; the D gene is possibly TRBD1 (6 bases). Germline assignment: CDR1 SEHNR and CDR2 FQNEAQ (reference sequence). The CDR3 spans 13 residues. V lost 6 bases, J lost 2 bases, and 10 bases lay in between. The CDR3 loop is CASRQQGNTEAFF. The CDR3 DNA reads TGTGCCAGCAGACAACAGGGAAACACTGAAGCTTTCTTT.

This sequence joins TRBV5-1 and TRBJ2-7; unclear D gene. CDR1 SGHRS and CDR2 YFSETQ come from the germline V gene. The CDR3 length is 15 residues. V lost 0 bases and J 1 base, leaving 11 bases between the germline ends. CDR3 DNA: TGCGCCAGCAGCTTGGGGCAGGTAGGGTCCTACGAGCAGTACTTC. Translating it yields CASSLGQVGSYEQYF.